This TCR beta chain originates from a study of cytomegalovirus exposure and HLA in healthy donors. Study context: Genotyping of 300 to 450 donors showed that around 86% belonged to the Caucasian-associated ancestry cluster.

Vbeta (60) and Jbeta (13) primers were used in the PCR. The assay was immunoSEQ multiplex PCR, and TCRdb's table has in-frame clones only and misses some. The repertoire holds about 190,000 clones, with almost 75% as singletons. The study's findings and limits: Rare sequences made up most TCRs, while some public TCRs were found in many donors. A later analysis found common viral pathogens apparently linked to several of the most significant clusters.

This clone was recorded once. The antigen is undetermined. The TCR comes from a woman aged 30 to 39 in good health and CMV-seropositive. Material: PBMCs.

The CDR3 reads CACAWRQGANTGELFF. CDR3 nucleotide sequence: TGTGCCTGCGCGTGGAGACAGGGGGCGAACACCGGGGAGCTGTTTTTT. V is TRBV7-6 and J is TRBJ2-2; 9 nucleotides match TRBD1. CDR3 length: 16 residues. From germline, CDR1 is SGHVS and CDR2 FNYEAQ. V lost 11 bases, J lost 0 bases, and 10 bases stayed unmatched.